This T cell receptor (beta chain) was profiled in a study of cytomegalovirus exposure and HLA in healthy donors. Regarding the study as a whole: Common viral pathogens seemed to be connected with several of the most significant clusters, according to a later analysis. Follow-up analysis found HLA locus-dependent TCR association rates, highest for DRB1 and lowest for HLA-C.

Germline values: CDR1 MNHEY, CDR2 SVGAGI. The V and J ends lost 5 bases and 2 bases respectively, with 9 bases between them. CDR3 length: 13 amino acids. In the PCR, 60 Vbeta and 13 Jbeta primers were used. Sequenced by immunoSEQ multiplex PCR; TCRdb stores in-frame clones only, minus some. Of some 120,000 clones listed, approximately 70% are singletons. As for this clone: What it binds is not known.

The sequence came from a man in his 60s in good health and CMV-seropositive. The chain employs TRBV6-5 and TRBJ2-5, with D perhaps TRBD1 (6 bases). Sequencing used PBMCs. CDR3: CASSHGQQETQYF. CDR3 coding DNA: TGTGCCAGCAGTCATGGACAGCAAGAGACCCAGTACTTC.